These 32 T cell receptor beta chains were all obtained from the same sample, sequenced in a study of blood T cells in healthy people across ages. A second PCR of 7 to 11 cycles used a sample-barcoded 5' primer and a J-beta primer mix. TCRdb re-called the 5' RACE reads through MiXCR, storing one row per CDR3 protein. The sample gives 1.5 million to 2 million distinct CDR3 sequences, roughly 30% of which show up once; about 7.7% is in the top ten. Sequencing was performed on blood. These TCRs come from a woman in her 30s in good health.

This clonotype turned up a few times. This chain uses TRBV14 with TRBJ1-1; maybe TRBD1 (5 bases). Trimming took 4 bases from V and 0 from J, leaving 15 bases between them. CDR1 SGHDN and CDR2 FVKESK come from the germline V gene. The CDR3 runs 16 residues. CDR3 sequence reads: CASSPGFVGVNTEAFF. DNA of the CDR3: TGTGCCAGCAGCCCCGGCTTTGTGGGGGTGAACACTGAAGCTTTCTTT.

This clonotype was picked up many times. The CDR3 loop is CASSLVLGLGDTQYF. The CDR3 bases are TGTGCCAGCAGCTTAGTTCTGGGGTTAGGAGATACGCAGTATTTT. This chain uses TRBV7-2 with TRBJ2-3; D not certain. From germline, CDR1 is SGHTA and CDR2 FQGNSA. The CDR3 covers 15 residues. V lost 1 base and J 5 bases, leaving 13 bases between the germline ends.

The chain combines TRBV9 with TRBJ2-7; D may match TRBD1 or TRBD2 (5 bases each). The CDR3 has 15 residues. The germline V gene encodes CDR1 SGDLS and CDR2 YYNGEE. Trimming shortened V by 4 bases and J by 0 bases, and 14 bases separated the two germline ends. The DNA for the CDR3 is TGTGCCAGCAGCTCTGGGGACGAAAGCTCCTACGAGCAGTACTTC. Translation gives CASSSGDESSYEQYF.

The gene calls are TRBV6-2 or TRBV6-3 and TRBJ2-7; the match to TRBD1 covers 8 bases. V lost 6 bases to trimming and J lost 3 bases; unmatched junction nucleotides: 7. This CDR3 has 14 residues. In germline, CDR1 is MNHEY, CDR2 SVGEGT. CDR3 region: CASRASGTGYEQYF. The CDR3 nucleotides read TGTGCCAGCAGAGCCTCCGGGACAGGCTACGAGCAGTACTTC.

The chain is built from TRBV25-1 and TRBJ1-1; 8 positions agree with TRBD1. Germline CDR1 reads MGHDK; CDR2 reads SYGVNS. Trimming took 4 bases from V and 3 from J; bases not matched to a gene: 4. The length of the CDR3 is 14 residues. Written as DNA, the CDR3 is TGTGCCAGCAGTGGCCAGGGGGCGTACACTGAAGCTTTCTTT. It encodes CASSGQGAYTEAFF.

This chain connects TRBV7-2 to TRBJ1-2; D is perhaps TRBD1 (5 bases). CDR3 length equals 12 residues. Trimming left V 10 bases short and J 3 bases short, with 12 bases between. The germline gives CDR1 SGHTA, CDR2 FQGNSA. This CDR3 is CATSGTDYGYTF. The CDR3 bases are TGTGCCACCTCGGGGACCGACTATGGCTACACCTTC.

This clonotype was detected a few times. The J gene is TRBJ2-4, the V gene TRBV7-2, with TRBD2 identical over 8 bases. CDR1 is SGHTA, CDR2 FQGNSA, per germline. Trimming at V came to 5 bases and at J to 1 base, leaving 7 bases not matched to a gene. There are 16 residues in the CDR3. Here the CDR3 reads CASSKPPGGAKNIQYF. DNA for the CDR3: TGTGCCAGCAGCAAACCGCCGGGGGGGGCCAAAAACATTCAGTACTTC.

This clonotype was seen a few times. The chain has TRBV20-1 and TRBJ2-1; the match to TRBD2 covers 15 bases. Trimming at V came to 3 bases and at J to 2 bases, leaving 14 bases not matched to a gene. The CDR3 totals 20 residues. Germline loops: CDR1 DFQATT, CDR2 SNEGSKA (reference sequence). The CDR3 nucleotides read TGCAGTGCTAGGATGGGGACTAGCGGGAGGACTGTTGCGGCCTACAATGAGCAGTTCTTC. Translation: CSARMGTSGRTVAAYNEQFF.

To note about this clonotype: This clone may be a read error of a much larger clone one base away. The V call is TRBV6-1, the J call TRBJ2-1; the match to TRBD1 covers 9 bases. This CDR3 spans 15 amino acids. Germline V gene sequence: CDR1 MNHNS, CDR2 SASEGT. With V trimmed by 8 bases and J by 7 bases, 12 bases remained unmatched. The CDR3 region is CASGAGQGNRNEQFF. The CDR3 region has the DNA TGTGCCAGCGGTGCTGGACAGGGGAATAGGAATGAGCAGTTCTTC.

This clonotype was observed a handful of times. This chain joins TRBV6-1 and TRBJ2-3, with 8 bases identical to TRBD2. This CDR3 has 17 residues. Per the germline V gene, CDR1 is MNHNS and CDR2 is SASEGT. The junction had 12 bases not matched to a gene; V was cut back by 5 bases and J by 2 bases. The CDR3 sequence is CASSIGGSGGSTDTQYF. The CDR3 DNA is TGTGCCAGCAGTATTGGGGGGAGCGGGGGATCCACAGATACGCAGTATTTT.

There are a few counts of this clonotype. This chain joins TRBV7-9 and TRBJ2-4, with D perhaps TRBD1 (6 bases). The end of the DNA fits TRBJ2-7 better, so the J call may be wrong. The CDR3 length is 17 residues. Germline values: CDR1 SEHNR, CDR2 FQNEAQ (reference sequence). The CDR3 nucleotides read TGTGCCAGCAGCTTAGTTGCAGAGGGCCCCAGGGGCTACGAGCAGTACTTC. As protein: CASSLVAEGPRGYEQYF.

On this clonotype: A read error may explain this, as a much larger clone is one base away. This chain uses TRBV12-5 with TRBJ2-6; D possibly uses TRBD1 or TRBD2 (6 bases each). The germline V gene encodes CDR1 LGHNT and CDR2 FRNRAP. This CDR3 is built from 19 residues. CDR3 coding DNA: TGTGCTAGTGCCTATACGCGGGACACCAGGATTTCTGGGGCCAACGTCCTGATTTTC. This gives the protein CASAYTRDTRISGANVLIF.

V gene TRBV18 combines with J gene TRBJ1-2, with no clear D. The CDR3 length is 16 residues. CDR1 is KGHSH, CDR2 LQKENI, per germline. Between the trimmed V and J ends, which lost 0 bases and 0 bases, there was a span of 11 bases. The CDR3 DNA is TGTGCCAGCTCACCACCCCGCCAAAGACCTAACTATGGCTACACCTTC. This encodes CASSPPRQRPNYGYTF.

This clonotype came up many times. The J gene is TRBJ2-4, the V gene TRBV12-3 or TRBV12-4, with D uncertain. V dropped 5 bases and J dropped 0 bases, with 14 bases sitting between them. This CDR3 is built from 16 residues. Here the CDR3 reads CASSHRTRLAKNIQYF. CDR3 coding DNA: TGTGCCAGCAGTCACCGGACGCGGCTAGCCAAAAACATTCAGTACTTC.

This clonotype was counted between two and nine times. This sequence joins TRBV7-2 and TRBJ1-2, with TRBD1 identical over 7 bases. The CDR3 length is 15 residues. In germline, CDR1 is SGHTA, CDR2 FQGNSA. V was clipped by 5 bases and J by 2 bases; unmatched bases: 8. CDR3 protein: CASSPSTGINYGYTF. The CDR3 nucleotides are TGTGCCAGCAGCCCGTCGACAGGGATCAACTATGGCTACACCTTC.

This clonotype was counted once. This chain joins TRBV30 and TRBJ2-4, with D unresolved. The CDR3 totals 13 residues. CDR1 is GTSNPN and CDR2 is SVGIG in the germline V gene (reference sequence). Trimming removed 3 bases at V and 13 bases at J, with 19 bases between. Written as DNA, the CDR3 is TGTGCCTGGAGGCCCCGTCTTGCCGGAGAGCAGTACTTC. Its protein product is CAWRPRLAGEQYF.

The chain joins TRBV18 to TRBJ2-4; no definite D call. Looked up from germline, CDR1 is KGHSH and CDR2 is LQKENI. The V gene lost 3 bases and the J gene lost 0 bases, with 12 bases spanning the gap. The CDR3 covers 16 residues. CDR3 amino acids: CASSPYVASAKNIQYF. The CDR3 nucleotides read TGTGCCAGCTCACCCTATGTGGCCTCAGCCAAAAACATTCAGTACTTC.

Concerning this clonotype itself: A much larger clone lies one base from this, so it may be a read error. CDR3 in amino acids: CASSCTSGRANIQYF. CDR3 coding DNA: TGTGCCAGCAGCTGCACTAGCGGGAGGGCCAACATTCAGTACTTC. The rearrangement joins TRBV12-3 or TRBV12-4 to TRBJ2-4; 13 bases fit TRBD2. The CDR3 totals 15 residues. With V trimmed by 6 bases and J by 7 bases, 6 bases remained unmatched.

A single count supports this clonotype. This chain links TRBV7-9 with TRBJ2-7, with a weak D call TRBD1 (6 bases). The J call is doubtful: the DNA matches TRBJ2-1 better. Germline V gene data show CDR1 as SEHNR and CDR2 as FQNEAQ (reference sequence). The CDR3 is 17 amino acids. CDR3 residues: CASSSRQGYLSSYEQFF. Written as DNA, the CDR3 is TGTGCCAGCAGCTCACGGCAGGGGTACCTGAGCTCCTACGAGCAGTTCTTC.

The chain recombines TRBV18 with TRBJ1-1; D is possibly TRBD1 (6 bases). Germline CDR1 KGHSH, CDR2 LQKENI. CDR3 length: 15 amino acids. The germline V and J ends were trimmed by 2 bases and 0 bases, with 10 bases remaining between them. DNA of the CDR3: TGTGCCAGCTCACCAGGGGGCCCAATGAACACTGAAGCTTTCTTT. Its translation is CASSPGGPMNTEAFF.

The genes are TRBV14 and TRBJ1-2; possible D gene TRBD1, 5 bases. CDR3 length equals 15 residues. V lost 0 bases and J lost 8, with 16 bases in between. Germline values: CDR1 SGHDN, CDR2 FVKESK. In nucleotides, the CDR3 is TGTGCCAGCAGCCAAGATTGGGACGGGTTCGGCGGCTACACCTTC. Its translation: CASSQDWDGFGGYTF.

Only a few counts were recorded for this clonotype. The chain is built from TRBV7-8 and TRBJ2-5; 8 bases agree with TRBD1. V dropped 1 base and J dropped 7; count of bases not matched to a gene: 11. The CDR3 has 16 residues. Per the germline V gene, CDR1 is SGHVS and CDR2 is FQNEAQ. CDR3 region: CASSLVATGGTGTQYF. CDR3 in DNA: TGTGCCAGCAGCTTAGTAGCTACAGGGGGTACTGGGACCCAGTACTTC.

Notes on this clonotype: This likely comes from a read error, as the CDR3 has no conserved phenylalanine or tryptophan at its end. The chain has TRBV2 and TRBJ1-5; D unresolved. V was pared by 5 bases and J by 7 bases, with 15 bases between. From germline, CDR1 is SNHLY and CDR2 FYNNEI. The CDR3 spans 14 residues. CDR3 DNA sequence: TGTGCCAGCAGTTTGCACCTAGCCAACCAGCCCCAGCATGTT. It is translated as CASSLHLANQPQHV.

This clonotype was picked up many times. Since a much larger clone is just one base distant, this may be a read error. This chain uses TRBV12-3 or TRBV12-4 with TRBJ2-7, with 13 bases identical to TRBD2. V lost 7 bases, J lost 6 bases, and 6 bases stayed unmatched. The length of the CDR3 is 14 residues. The CDR3 region is CASNPGLAGIEQYF. CDR3 DNA sequence: TGTGCCAGCAACCCGGGACTAGCGGGAATCGAGCAGTACTTC.

This clonotype has just a few counts. The chain has TRBV7-6 and TRBJ2-5; D gene ambiguous. This CDR3 is 14 amino acids long. Germline V gene lookup returns CDR1 SGHVS and CDR2 FNYEAQ. V was pared by 5 bases and J by 5 bases, with 15 bases between. CDR3 bases: TGTGCCAGCAGCGCCTATATTGGTCGGGAGACCCAGTACTTC. Protein sequence: CASSAYIGRETQYF. Full variable domain (rest looked up from reference TRBV7-6 and TRBJ2-5): GAGVSQSPRYKVTKRGQDVALRCDPISGHVSLYWYRQALGQGPEFLTYFNYEAQQDKSGLPNDRFSAERPEGSISTLTIQRTEQRDSAMYRCASSAYIGRETQYFGPGTRLLVL.

This clonotype occurred a few times. The chain links TRBV3-1 to TRBJ1-2; 10 bases are a match to TRBD1. V lost 4 bases, J lost 0 bases, and 5 bases stayed unmatched. This CDR3 spans 16 amino acids. Germline CDR1 LGHDT, CDR2 YNNKEL (reference sequence). CDR3 residues: CASSREDRGANYGYTF. The CDR3 DNA sequence: TGTGCCAGCAGCCGAGAGGACAGGGGGGCTAACTATGGCTACACCTTC.

This clonotype was observed many times. The chain employs TRBV10-3 and TRBJ2-1; D ambiguous. The CDR3 covers 12 residues. Trimming took off 3 bases at V and 15 bases at J, with 15 bases between the two ends. From germline, CDR1 is ENHRY and CDR2 SYGVKD. The CDR3 here is CAISEEVLATFF. DNA of the CDR3: TGTGCCATCAGTGAAGAGGTGTTAGCAACGTTCTTC.

The V call is TRBV19, the J call TRBJ2-5, with 9 bases identical to TRBD1. Germline-derived CDR1 and CDR2 are LNHDA and SQIVND (reference sequence). With V trimmed by 5 bases and J by 4 bases, 8 bases remained unmatched. There are 15 residues in the CDR3. This chain's CDR3 is CASSRGTGRAETQYF. Here the CDR3 DNA reads TGTGCCAGTAGTCGGGGGACAGGGAGGGCAGAGACCCAGTACTTC.

The V call is TRBV14, the J call TRBJ1-1; D is unresolved. The germline CDR1 and CDR2 sequences are SGHDN and FVKESK. Trimming pared 1 base from V and 1 base from J, leaving 10 bases between. This CDR3 has 15 residues. In DNA form, the CDR3 reads TGTGCCAGCAGCCAAGGGCAGCCGAAGAACACTGAAGCTTTCTTT. Its protein product is CASSQGQPKNTEAFF.

The chain employs TRBV6-5 and TRBJ2-1; D gene ambiguous. The CDR3 has 14 amino acids. The V gene's germline CDR1 is MNHEY and CDR2 SVGAGI. V lost 6 bases, J lost 8 bases, and 17 bases lay in between. The CDR3, as DNA: TGTGCCAGCAGCCCTTTCGGGTCCATCGATGAGCAGTTCTTC. This encodes CASSPFGSIDEQFF.

The CDR3 DNA reads TGTGCCAGCAGCTTGGTTGGGGGGGACTACACCTTC. This sequence encodes CASSLVGGDYTF. The chain has TRBV7-2 and TRBJ1-2; TRBD1 might be the D (5 bases). Trimming removed 3 bases from V and 10 bases from J, with 12 bases in between. Looked up from germline, CDR1 is SGHTA and CDR2 is FQGNSA. The CDR3 contains 12 residues.

The chain carries TRBV7-2 and TRBJ2-1; perhaps TRBD1 as D (6 bases). The V gene lost 4 bases and the J gene lost 3 bases, with 13 bases spanning the gap. CDR1 SGHTA and CDR2 FQGNSA come from the germline V gene. The CDR3 spans 15 residues. The CDR3 region has the DNA TGTGCCAGCAGCTCCCCCGGGACAAACTACAATGAGCAGTTCTTC. This codes for CASSSPGTNYNEQFF.